This T cell receptor beta chain was identified in a study of blood T cell repertoires in COVID-19. Overall study: Sample material is recorded as cDNA or gDNA derived from T cells, B-cell-depleted T cells, or PBMCs.

Study processing details: The authors estimated nucleated cell counts from reference gene primer amplification. TCRdb's table, derived via immunoSEQ multiplex PCR, lists solely in-frame clones and lacks some. For V, J and clone size, that table is used; D and trimming come from the DNA. Among roughly 350,000 clones listed, over 75% were seen once. Material for sequencing was peripheral blood. This sequence originates from a woman in her twenties or thirties with COVID-19, enrolled during active disease.

The CDR3 spells CASSETPGVTETQYF. The CDR3 nucleotides read TGTGCCAGCAGTGAAACTCCAGGGGTCACTGAGACCCAGTACTTC. This chain joins TRBV2 and TRBJ2-5; possibly TRBD1 for D (6 bases). Trimming stripped 2 bases from V and 5 bases from J, with 15 bases between. Germline V CDR1 and CDR2: SNHLY, FYNNEI. The CDR3 has 15 amino acids.